These 18 T cell receptor beta chains share one sample of origin, sequenced in a study of spatial heterogeneity in lung cancer. Study results and limitations: Intratumoral expanded alpha and beta TCR counts were found to track tumor mutation counts.

Their antigen targets remain unknown. Time point of the sample: sample taken at primary tumor resection. TCRdb re-called the 5' RACE reads with MiXCR, one entry per CDR3 protein. The sample holds about 10,000 distinct CDR3 sequences, around 12% seen once. Specimen: lung tumor tissue, collected at surgery. All receptors come from a male donor with early-stage non-small cell lung cancer.

This clonotype is categorized as medium-sized. In a library made to pick up alpha chains, this beta chain is a stray read with a size that means little. V is TRBV6-1 and J is TRBJ1-4; a weak D match, TRBD1 (5 bases). Trimming took off 3 bases at V and 5 bases at J, with 10 bases between the two ends. The germline gives CDR1 MNHNS, CDR2 SASEGT. The CDR3 is 14 amino acids. CDR3 residues: CASSEGPMNEKLFF. In DNA, the CDR3 is TGTGCCAGCAGTGAGGGACCGATGAATGAAAAACTGTTTTTT.

As concerns this clonotype: This beta chain slipped into a library made for alpha chains as a stray read, so its size is not meaningful. This chain links TRBV18 with TRBJ2-7; 10 nucleotides match TRBD1. Losses at the gene ends were 4 bases for V and 0 bases for J; bases not matched to a gene: 6. Per the germline V gene, CDR1 is KGHSH and CDR2 is LQKENI. The CDR3 consists of 16 residues. The CDR3 loop reads CASSLTGQGFSYEQYF. CDR3 nucleotides: TGTGCCAGCTCACTTACGGGACAGGGGTTCTCCTACGAGCAGTACTTC.

A remark on this clonotype: Since the library was made to target alpha chains, this beta chain is a stray read and its abundance is not meaningful. The chain uses TRBV18 and TRBJ2-6; no definite D call. This CDR3 comprises 16 residues. From germline, CDR1 is KGHSH and CDR2 LQKENI. The germline V and J ends were trimmed by 1 base and 0 bases, with 7 bases remaining between them. CDR3 residues: CASSPRENSGANVLTF. The CDR3 DNA follows: TGTGCCAGCTCACCACGAGAGAACTCTGGGGCCAACGTCCTGACTTTC.

Many counts were recorded for this clonotype. For a library built for alpha chains, this beta chain is a stray read; little rests on its size. The chain is built from TRBV6-6 and TRBJ1-1; D is ambiguous. The CDR3 is 11 residues long. The V gene lost 2 bases and the J gene lost 8 bases, with 6 bases spanning the gap. Germline CDR1 and CDR2: MNHNY and SVGAGI (reference sequence). CDR3 loop: CASSYGQEAFF. The CDR3 bases are TGTGCCAGCAGTTACGGTCAGGAAGCTTTCTTT.

This clonotype was detected many times. This beta chain represents an off-target read in a library built for alpha chains; its size is of limited meaning. The CDR3 protein is CASGAAGGAGELFF. The CDR3, as DNA: TGTGCCAGTGGGGCGGCAGGCGGAGCCGGGGAGCTGTTTTTT. This sequence joins TRBV19 and TRBJ2-2; D is perhaps TRBD1 (5 bases). Germline CDR1 LNHDA, CDR2 SQIVND (reference sequence). CDR3 size: 14 residues. Between the trimmed V and J ends, which lost 8 bases and 6 bases, there was a span of 16 bases.

This clonotype is judged medium-sized (0.01 to 0.1%). This beta chain is off target for a library built for alpha chains, so its abundance means little. J is TRBJ2-7 and V is TRBV6-2 or TRBV6-3; 7 bases line up with TRBD1. Germline values: CDR1 MNHEY, CDR2 SVGEGT. This CDR3 has 13 amino acids. Trimming cost V 2 bases and J 7 bases; bases outside gene matches: 5. CDR3 in DNA: TGTGCCAGCAGTTACCGGGACAGTTGGGAGCAGTACTTC. Translation: CASSYRDSWEQYF.

This clonotype was counted ten times or more. Since the library was made to target alpha chains, this beta chain is a stray read and its abundance is not meaningful. The J gene is TRBJ2-3, the V gene TRBV6-6; D not resolved. Germline CDR1 and CDR2: MNHNY and SVGAGI (reference sequence). The CDR3 has 14 amino acids. The V end lost 3 bases, the J end lost 4 bases, and 11 bases lay between the germline ends. In DNA form, the CDR3 reads TGTGCCAGCAGTTATTTTGGTGGGGCAGATACGCAGTATTTT. Protein: CASSYFGGADTQYF.

Regarding this clonotype: The size of this beta chain means little, since it is a stray read in a library made for alpha chains. The V and J genes are TRBV3-1 and TRBJ2-1; D gene ambiguous. The length of the CDR3 is 17 residues. Germline V gene sequence: CDR1 LGHDT, CDR2 YNNKEL (reference sequence). Trimming left V 0 bases short and J 1 base short, with 13 bases between. The CDR3 DNA follows: TGTGCCAGCAGCCAAGATCATAGGTCTATTTCCTACAATGAGCAGTTCTTC. Protein product: CASSQDHRSISYNEQFF.

By proportion, this clonotype is medium-sized. As an off-target read in a library built for alpha chains, this beta chain has a frequency of little significance. CDR3 residues: CASSLGQFNNEQFF. Written as DNA, the CDR3 is TGTGCCAGCAGCTTGGGACAGTTCAACAATGAGCAGTTCTTC. This rearrangement joins TRBV11-2 to TRBJ2-1; 7 bases fit TRBD1. The V and J ends lost 3 bases and 5 bases, in that order; junction bases with no gene match: 4. The germline V gene has CDR1 SGHAT and CDR2 FQNNGV. This CDR3 comprises 14 residues.

A note on this clonotype: Because this beta chain is a stray read in a library intended to capture alpha chains, its abundance should not be given much weight. J is TRBJ2-4 and V is TRBV28; no clear D. CDR3 size: 16 residues. CDR1 and CDR2 from the germline V gene are MDHEN and SYDVKM. The V and J ends lost 6 bases and 0 bases respectively, with 15 bases between them. Written as DNA, the CDR3 is TGTGCCAGCAGCTCGGTGGGTCCCCTAGCCAAAAACATTCAGTACTTC. Its protein is CASSSVGPLAKNIQYF.

By share, this clonotype counts as medium-sized. Since it is a stray read in a library aimed at alpha chains, this beta chain has a size that is not meaningful. The chain has TRBV27 and TRBJ2-3; tentatively, D is TRBD2 (5 bases). From germline, CDR1 is MNHEY and CDR2 SMNVEV (reference sequence). V was pared by 7 bases and J by 2 bases, with 10 bases between. This CDR3 is built from 13 residues. The CDR3 reads CASTQRYTDTQYF. The CDR3 DNA reads TGTGCCAGCACCCAGCGGTACACAGATACGCAGTATTTT.

This clonotype occurred many times. This beta chain is an unintended read in a library built for alpha chains; its size means little. The CDR3 nucleotides read TGTGCCAGTAGTATAGACGGGTACTATGGCTACACCTTC. This codes for CASSIDGYYGYTF. The rearrangement links TRBV19 to TRBJ1-2; no reliable D call. Germline V gives CDR1 LNHDA, CDR2 SQIVND (reference sequence). The CDR3 extends over 13 amino acids. V was shortened by 0 bases and J by 3 bases, with 5 bases between the two germline ends.

This clonotype was picked up many times. The library was built for alpha chains, so this beta chain is an off-target read and its size means little. This chain joins TRBV9 and TRBJ2-2; D is unresolved. From germline, CDR1 is SGDLS and CDR2 YYNGEE. The V gene lost 3 bases and the J gene lost 1 base, with 1 base spanning the gap. This CDR3 has 12 residues. This CDR3 is CASSGNTGELFF. The CDR3 DNA reads as TGTGCCAGCAGCGGGAACACCGGGGAGCTGTTTTTT. The whole variable domain, filled in from reference TRBV9 and TRBJ2-2, reads DSGVTQTPKHLITATGQRVTLRCSPRSGDLSVYWYQQSLDQGLQFLIQYYNGEERAKGNILERFSAQQFPDLHSELNLSSLELGDSALYFCASSGNTGELFFGEGSRLTVL.

The sample holds many counts of this clonotype. One end of the junction fails to match germline, which may point to a read error. A library prepared for alpha chains yielded this beta chain as an off-target read; its size is of little meaning. The rearrangement uses TRBV6-5 and TRBJ1-5; 9 positions agree with TRBD1. Per the germline V gene, CDR1 is MNHEY and CDR2 is SVGAGI. The length of the CDR3 is 16 residues. The CDR3: CASSSLTGGENQSQHF. Written as DNA, the CDR3 is TGTGCCAGCAGTTCTCTAACAGGGGGCGAAAATCAGTCCCAGCATTTT.

This clonotype was recorded many times. This beta chain represents an off-target read in a library built for alpha chains; its size is of limited meaning. CDR3 residues: CSARDTGSDEQFF. DNA of the CDR3: TGCAGTGCTAGAGATACAGGGTCCGATGAGCAGTTCTTC. The chain joins TRBV20-1 to TRBJ2-1; D possibly corresponds to TRBD1 (6 bases). Germline loops: CDR1 DFQATT, CDR2 SNEGSKA (reference sequence). The germline V and J ends were trimmed by 0 bases and 8 bases, with 11 bases remaining between them. The CDR3 totals 13 residues.

Of note for this clonotype: As an off-target read in a library built for alpha chains, this beta chain has a frequency of little significance. The rearrangement links TRBV20-1 to TRBJ1-1; possibly TRBD1 for D (6 bases). CDR3 length equals 12 residues. Germline V CDR1 and CDR2: DFQATT, SNEGSKA (reference sequence). In nucleotides, the CDR3 is TGCCGTGGTGCAGGGGCCAACACTGAAGCTTTCTTT. It specifies CRGAGANTEAFF.

At least ten counts were recorded for this clonotype. Being off target in a library aimed at alpha chains, this beta chain has a size of little meaning. The V gene is TRBV30, the J gene TRBJ2-3; D ambiguous. The CDR3 is 11 amino acids. Germline CDR1 is GTSNPN and CDR2 is SVGIG (reference sequence). V lost 5 bases and J 3 bases, leaving 6 bases between the germline ends. The CDR3 spells CAWQATDTQYF. CDR3 bases: TGTGCCTGGCAAGCGACAGATACGCAGTATTTT.

This clonotype has a count of ten or more. Since it is a stray read in a library aimed at alpha chains, this beta chain has a size that is not meaningful. V gene TRBV29-1 combines with J gene TRBJ2-6; D uncertain. Trimming shortened V by 4 bases and J by 1 base, and 5 bases separated the two germline ends. This CDR3 comprises 13 residues. Germline CDR1 SQVTM, CDR2 ANQGSEA. In DNA, the CDR3 is TGCAGCGTTGTCGGGTCTGGGGCCAACGTCCTGACTTTC. Translation gives CSVVGSGANVLTF.